The 9 T cell receptor beta chains below all came from one sample that was sequenced in a study of blood T cell repertoires in COVID-19. The protocol was immunoSEQ multiplex PCR, while the TCRdb copy is restricted to in-frame clones and leaves out a portion. The data show under 200,000 clones, around four fifths seen once. The sample consisted of peripheral blood. Source of these receptors: a woman of 80 years or more with active or convalescent COVID-19.

The genes are TRBV18 and TRBJ1-1; D is possibly TRBD1 (6 bases). Trimming stripped 5 bases from V and 1 base from J, with 20 bases between. Looked up from germline, CDR1 is KGHSH and CDR2 is LQKENI. This CDR3 is 17 amino acids long. CDR3 sequence (DNA): TGTGCCAGCTCATCGGACTCGACAGGAACGGCGAACACTGAAGCTTTCTTT. Protein sequence: CASSSDSTGTANTEAFF. The full variable domain, with the rest looked up from reference TRBV18 and TRBJ1-1, is NAGVMQNPRHLVRRRGQEARLRCSPMKGHSHVYWYRQLPEEGLKFMVYLQKENIIDESGMPKERFSAEFPKEGPSILRIQQVVRGDSAAYFCASSSDSTGTANTEAFFGQGTRLTVV.

V is TRBV9 and J is TRBJ2-2; a weak D match, TRBD2 (6 bases). V shed 1 base and J shed 2 bases, with 9 bases lying between them. This CDR3 is 15 amino acids long. Germline-derived CDR1 and CDR2 are SGDLS and YYNGEE. The CDR3 region is CASSVRGINTGELFF. The CDR3 bases are TGTGCCAGCAGCGTACGCGGGATCAACACCGGGGAGCTGTTTTTT.

The gene calls are TRBV5-1 and TRBJ1-2; tentative D call: TRBD1 (6 bases). The CDR3 loop spans 14 amino acids. With 4 bases removed from V and 4 bases from J, the gap between germline ends came to 14 bases. Germline CDR1 SGHRS, CDR2 YFSETQ. The CDR3 is CASSLERGSYGYTF. The CDR3 nucleotides are TGCGCCAGCAGCCTCGAGAGGGGGAGCTATGGCTACACCTTC.

The CDR3 coding sequence is TGTGCCAGCAGCGGGGCAGGGTGGAACACTGAAGCTTTCTTT. Its translation: CASSGAGWNTEAFF. V usage is TRBV14 and J usage is TRBJ1-1; tentatively, D is TRBD1 (5 bases). CDR1 SGHDN and CDR2 FVKESK come from the germline V gene. Trimming shortened V by 5 bases and J by 1 base, and 11 bases separated the two germline ends. The CDR3 sequence is 14 residues long. Variable domain in full (rest from reference TRBV14 and TRBJ1-1): EAGVTQFPSHSVIEKGQTVTLRCDPISGHDNLYWYRRVMGKEIKFLLHFVKESKQDESGMPNNRFLAERTGGTYSTLKVQPAELEDSGVYFCASSGAGWNTEAFFGQGTRLTVV.

The genes are TRBV6-5 and TRBJ2-3, with TRBD2 matching over 10 bases. V lost 5 bases and J lost 2; bases outside the gene matches: 4. The length of the CDR3 is 15 residues. The germline gives CDR1 MNHEY, CDR2 SVGAGI. The CDR3 loop is CASSTGTSDTDTQYF. For the CDR3, the DNA is TGTGCCAGCAGTACCGGGACTAGCGACACAGATACGCAGTATTTT.

The rearrangement uses TRBV5-1 and TRBJ2-3, with TRBD2 matching over 8 bases. After removal of 7 bases from V and 5 bases from J, the junction contained 12 bases not matched to a gene. The germline gives CDR1 SGHRS, CDR2 YFSETQ. This CDR3 contains 15 residues. Here the CDR3 reads CASVLSGGPQDTQYF. The CDR3 DNA reads TGCGCCAGCGTACTGTCGGGGGGGCCGCAAGATACGCAGTATTTT.

In its sample, this clone was seen a few times. The chain couples TRBV4-1 to TRBJ2-3; TRBD1 is a possible D gene (5 bases). V dropped 1 base and J dropped 4 bases, with 12 bases sitting between them. Per germline, CDR1 MGHRA and CDR2 YSYEKL. The CDR3 consists of 15 residues. CDR3 DNA sequence: TGCGCCAGCAGCCAAGTTTGGCAGGGCCCAGATACGCAGTATTTT. It yields the protein CASSQVWQGPDTQYF.

This clone was seen a few times. V usage is TRBV13 and J usage is TRBJ2-7; 8 bases are shared with TRBD1. Germline CDR1 reads PRHDT; CDR2 reads FYEKMQ (reference sequence). The CDR3 runs to 15 residues. V lost 4 bases, J lost 4 bases, and 9 bases stayed unmatched. The DNA of the CDR3 is TGTGCCAGCAGCTCTTGGGACAGGAAGGGTTACGAGCAGTACTTC. This translates into CASSSWDRKGYEQYF.

J is TRBJ1-3 and V is TRBV6-5; D call uncertain. The germline gives CDR1 MNHEY, CDR2 SVGAGI. CDR3 length equals 13 residues. Trimming took 2 bases from V and 1 from J, leaving 3 bases between them. The DNA of the CDR3 is TGTGCCAGCAGTTACACTTCTGGAAACACCATATATTTT. Residues: CASSYTSGNTIYF.